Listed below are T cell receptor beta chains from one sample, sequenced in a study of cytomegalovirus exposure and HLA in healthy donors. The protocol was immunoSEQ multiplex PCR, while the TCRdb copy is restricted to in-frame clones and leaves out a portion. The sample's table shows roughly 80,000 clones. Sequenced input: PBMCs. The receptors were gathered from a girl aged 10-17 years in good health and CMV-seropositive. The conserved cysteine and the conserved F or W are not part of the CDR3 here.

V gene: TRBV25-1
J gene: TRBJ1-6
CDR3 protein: ASSGSKRLNSPLH

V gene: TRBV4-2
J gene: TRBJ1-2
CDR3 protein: ASSLLAGNGYT

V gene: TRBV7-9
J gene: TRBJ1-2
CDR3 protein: ASRTRGTGDGYT

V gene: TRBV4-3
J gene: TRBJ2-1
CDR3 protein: ASSLGLAGLEQF

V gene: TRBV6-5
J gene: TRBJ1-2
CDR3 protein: ASSRGQPNYGYT

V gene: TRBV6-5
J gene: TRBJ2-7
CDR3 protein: ASTQRQGGYEQY

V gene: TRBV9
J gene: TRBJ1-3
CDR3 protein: ASSNAGDGNTIY

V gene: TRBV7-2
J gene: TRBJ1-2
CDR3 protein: ASSGRTVLNYGYT

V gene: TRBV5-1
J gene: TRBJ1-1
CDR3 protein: ASSLVQGALNTEAF

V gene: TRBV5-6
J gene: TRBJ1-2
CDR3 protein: ASSYGTANYGYT

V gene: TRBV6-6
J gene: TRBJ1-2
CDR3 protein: ASSPYRGNYGYT